This entry describes one T cell receptor (beta chain). The antigen is not known. The sample comes from a study of T cells after yellow fever vaccination. The study, taken as a whole, reports: Most clones from primary vaccination were detected again post-booster (about 96% CD4, about 88% CD8). High-abundance clonotypes from the bulk population could contaminate FACS-sorted repertoires.

The CDR3 loop spans 15 amino acids. Germline lookup yields CDR1 DFQATT and CDR2 SNEGSKA (reference sequence). Trimming left V 0 bases short and J 7 bases short, with 19 bases between. A 5'RACE template-switching step, the method used to make TCR cDNA, added a universal primer site and UMIs. TCRdb redid the calling of the 5' RACE reads with MiXCR, one entry per CDR3 protein. The sample lists 300,000 to 400,000 distinct CDR3 sequences, around 6.4% occurring once. This TCR derives from a man aged 30 to 39 who received the YFV17D yellow fever vaccine. This material consisted of PBMCs, taken 5 days after the yellow fever booster vaccination. V and J are TRBV20-1 and TRBJ2-7; maybe TRBD1 (5 bases). CDR3 sequence reads: CSARDTPGLPREQYF. The DNA for the CDR3 is TGCAGTGCTAGAGATACCCCAGGGCTTCCTCGGGAGCAGTACTTC.